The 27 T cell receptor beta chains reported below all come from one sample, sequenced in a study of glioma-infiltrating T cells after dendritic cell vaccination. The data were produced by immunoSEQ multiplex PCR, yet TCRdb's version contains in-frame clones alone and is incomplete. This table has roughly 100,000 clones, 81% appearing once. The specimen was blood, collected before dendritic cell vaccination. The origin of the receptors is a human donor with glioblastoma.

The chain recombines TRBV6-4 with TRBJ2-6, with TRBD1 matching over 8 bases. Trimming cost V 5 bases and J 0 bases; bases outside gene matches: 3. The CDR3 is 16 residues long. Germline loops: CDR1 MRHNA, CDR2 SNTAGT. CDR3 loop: CASSLTGGSGANVLTF. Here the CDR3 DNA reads TGTGCCAGCAGTCTTACAGGGGGCTCTGGGGCCAACGTCCTGACTTTC.

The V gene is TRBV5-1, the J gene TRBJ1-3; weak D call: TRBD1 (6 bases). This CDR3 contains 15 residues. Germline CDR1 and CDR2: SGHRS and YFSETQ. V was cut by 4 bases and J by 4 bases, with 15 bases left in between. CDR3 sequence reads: CASSALGGPGNTIYF. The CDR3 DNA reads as TGCGCCAGCAGCGCGTTGGGGGGGCCAGGAAACACCATATATTTT. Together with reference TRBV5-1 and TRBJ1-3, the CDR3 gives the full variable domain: KAGVTQTPRYLIKTRGQQVTLSCSPISGHRSVSWYQQTPGQGLQFLFEYFSETQRNKGNFPGRFSGRQFSNSRSEMNVSTLELGDSALYLCASSALGGPGNTIYFGEGSWLTVV.

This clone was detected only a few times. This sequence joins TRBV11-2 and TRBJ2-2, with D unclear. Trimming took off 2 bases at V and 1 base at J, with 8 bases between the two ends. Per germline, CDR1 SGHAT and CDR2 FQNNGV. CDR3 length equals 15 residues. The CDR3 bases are TGTGCCAGCAGCTTAAGACACCTGAACACCGGGGAGCTGTTTTTT. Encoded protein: CASSLRHLNTGELFF. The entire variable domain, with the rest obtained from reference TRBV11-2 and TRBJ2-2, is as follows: EAGVAQSPRYKIIEKRQSVAFWCNPISGHATLYWYQQILGQGPKLLIQFQNNGVVDDSQLPKDRFSAERLKGVDSTLKIQPAKLEDSAVYLCASSLRHLNTGELFFGEGSRLTVL.

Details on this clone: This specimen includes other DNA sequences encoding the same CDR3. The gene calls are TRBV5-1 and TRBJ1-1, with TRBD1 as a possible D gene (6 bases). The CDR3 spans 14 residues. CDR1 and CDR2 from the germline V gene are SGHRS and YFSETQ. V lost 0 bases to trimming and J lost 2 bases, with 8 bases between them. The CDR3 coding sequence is TGCGCCAGCAGCTTGGGACAGGAAAACACTGAAGCTTTCTTT. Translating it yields CASSLGQENTEAFF.

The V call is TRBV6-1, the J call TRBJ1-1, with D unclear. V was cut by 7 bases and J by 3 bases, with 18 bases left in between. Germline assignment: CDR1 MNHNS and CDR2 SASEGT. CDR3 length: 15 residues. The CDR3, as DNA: TGTGCCAGCATGCAATTGCCGGGGTCGTACACTGAAGCTTTCTTT. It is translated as CASMQLPGSYTEAFF.

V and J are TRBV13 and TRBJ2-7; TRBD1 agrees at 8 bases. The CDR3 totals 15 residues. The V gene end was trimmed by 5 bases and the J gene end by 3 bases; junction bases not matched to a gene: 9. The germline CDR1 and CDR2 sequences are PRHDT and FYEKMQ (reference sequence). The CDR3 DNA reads TGTGCCAGCAGCGTAGCGTCAGGGGGCGGCTACGAGCAGTACTTC. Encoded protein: CASSVASGGGYEQYF.

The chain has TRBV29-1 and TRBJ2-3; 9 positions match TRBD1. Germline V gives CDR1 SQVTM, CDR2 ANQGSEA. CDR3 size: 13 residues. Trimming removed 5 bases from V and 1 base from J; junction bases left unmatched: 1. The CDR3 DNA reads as TGCAGCGTTCGGACAGGGGGCACAGATACGCAGTATTTT. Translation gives CSVRTGGTDTQYF.

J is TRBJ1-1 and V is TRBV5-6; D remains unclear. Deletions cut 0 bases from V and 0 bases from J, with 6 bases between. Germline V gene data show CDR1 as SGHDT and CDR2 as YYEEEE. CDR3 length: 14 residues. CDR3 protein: CASSLVSMNTEAFF. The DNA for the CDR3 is TGTGCCAGCAGCTTGGTTAGCATGAACACTGAAGCTTTCTTT.

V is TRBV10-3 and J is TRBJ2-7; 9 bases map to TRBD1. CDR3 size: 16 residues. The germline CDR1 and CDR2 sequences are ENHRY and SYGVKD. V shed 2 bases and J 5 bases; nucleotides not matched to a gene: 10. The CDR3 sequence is CAISETGQGRLDEQYF. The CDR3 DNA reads TGTGCCATCAGTGAGACGGGACAGGGAAGGCTGGACGAGCAGTACTTC.

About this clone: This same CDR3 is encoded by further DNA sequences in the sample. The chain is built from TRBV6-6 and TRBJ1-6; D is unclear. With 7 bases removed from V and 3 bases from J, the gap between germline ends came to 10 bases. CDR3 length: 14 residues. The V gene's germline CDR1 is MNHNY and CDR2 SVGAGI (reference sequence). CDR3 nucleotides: TGTGCCAGCACAATCCCAGGCTATAATTCACCCCTCCACTTT. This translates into CASTIPGYNSPLHF.

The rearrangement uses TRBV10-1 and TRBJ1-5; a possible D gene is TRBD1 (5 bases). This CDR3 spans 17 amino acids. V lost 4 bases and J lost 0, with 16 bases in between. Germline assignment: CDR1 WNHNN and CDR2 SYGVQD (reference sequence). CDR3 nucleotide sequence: TGCGCCAGCAGTGGGCAGACAGCGACCTATAGCAATCAGCCCCAGCATTTT. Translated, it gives CASSGQTATYSNQPQHF.

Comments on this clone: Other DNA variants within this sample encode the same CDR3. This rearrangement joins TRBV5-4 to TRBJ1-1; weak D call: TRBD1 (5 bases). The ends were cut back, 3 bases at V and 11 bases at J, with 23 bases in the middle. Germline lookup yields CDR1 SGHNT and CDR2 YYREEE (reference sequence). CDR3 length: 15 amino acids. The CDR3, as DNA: TGTGCCAGCAGCTCCGGGGGGACTATCTTCACGGAGGCTTTCTTT. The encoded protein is CASSSGGTIFTEAFF.

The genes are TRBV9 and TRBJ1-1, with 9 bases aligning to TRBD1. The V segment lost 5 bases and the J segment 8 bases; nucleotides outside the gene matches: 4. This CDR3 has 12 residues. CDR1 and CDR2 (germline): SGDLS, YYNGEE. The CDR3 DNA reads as TGTGCCAGCAGAAAAACAGGGGGCGAAGCTTTCTTT. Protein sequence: CASRKTGGEAFF.

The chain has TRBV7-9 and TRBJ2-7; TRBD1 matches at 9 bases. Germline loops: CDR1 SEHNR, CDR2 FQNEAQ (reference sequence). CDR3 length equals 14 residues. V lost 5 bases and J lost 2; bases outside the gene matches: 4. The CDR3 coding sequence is TGTGCCAGCAGCAGCCGGACAGGGGCCTACGAGCAGTACTTC. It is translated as CASSSRTGAYEQYF.

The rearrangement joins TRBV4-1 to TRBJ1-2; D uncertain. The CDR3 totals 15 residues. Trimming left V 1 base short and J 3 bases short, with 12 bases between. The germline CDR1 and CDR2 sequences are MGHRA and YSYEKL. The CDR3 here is CASSQVVPRYYGYTF. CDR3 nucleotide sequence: TGCGCCAGCAGCCAAGTAGTCCCGAGATACTATGGCTACACCTTC.

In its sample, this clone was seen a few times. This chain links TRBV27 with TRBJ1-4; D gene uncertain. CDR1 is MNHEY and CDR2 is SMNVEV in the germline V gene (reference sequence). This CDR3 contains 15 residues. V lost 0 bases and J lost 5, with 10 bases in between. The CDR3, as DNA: TGTGCCAGCAGTTTATCGCCAGTCTCAAATGAAAAACTGTTTTTT. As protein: CASSLSPVSNEKLFF.

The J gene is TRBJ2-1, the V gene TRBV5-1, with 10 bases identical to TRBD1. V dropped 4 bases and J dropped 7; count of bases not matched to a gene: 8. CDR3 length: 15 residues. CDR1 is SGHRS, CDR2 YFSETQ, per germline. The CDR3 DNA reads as TGCGCCAGCAGCCCCGGACAGGGGGTTTGGAATGAGCAGTTCTTC. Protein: CASSPGQGVWNEQFF.

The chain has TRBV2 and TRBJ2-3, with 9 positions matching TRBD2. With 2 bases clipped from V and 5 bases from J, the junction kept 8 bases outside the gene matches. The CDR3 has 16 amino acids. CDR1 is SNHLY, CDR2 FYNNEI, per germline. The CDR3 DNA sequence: TGTGCCAGCAGTGAATACGGCGGGGGGGCCGAAGATACGCAGTATTTT. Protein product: CASSEYGGGAEDTQYF.

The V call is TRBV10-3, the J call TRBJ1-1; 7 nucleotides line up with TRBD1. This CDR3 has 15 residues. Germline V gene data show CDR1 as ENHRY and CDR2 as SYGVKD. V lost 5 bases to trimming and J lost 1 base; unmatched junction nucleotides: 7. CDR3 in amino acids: CAISITGDSNTEAFF. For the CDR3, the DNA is TGTGCCATCAGTATAACAGGGGACTCGAACACTGAAGCTTTCTTT.

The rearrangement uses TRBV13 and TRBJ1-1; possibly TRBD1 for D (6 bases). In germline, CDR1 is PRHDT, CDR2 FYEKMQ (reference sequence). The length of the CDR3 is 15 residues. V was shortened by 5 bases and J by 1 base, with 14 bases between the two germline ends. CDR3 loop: CASSPEGVRNTEAFF. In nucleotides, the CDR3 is TGTGCCAGCAGCCCCGAGGGGGTAAGGAACACTGAAGCTTTCTTT. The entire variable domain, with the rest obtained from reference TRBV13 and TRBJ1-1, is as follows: AAGVIQSPRHLIKEKRETATLKCYPIPRHDTVYWYQQGPGQDPQFLISFYEKMQSDKGSIPDRFSAQQFSDYHSELNMSSLELGDSALYFCASSPEGVRNTEAFFGQGTRLTVV.

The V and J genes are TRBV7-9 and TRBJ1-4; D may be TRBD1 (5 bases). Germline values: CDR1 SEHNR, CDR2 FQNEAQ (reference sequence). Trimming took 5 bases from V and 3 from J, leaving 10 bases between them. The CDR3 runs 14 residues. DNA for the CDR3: TGTGCCAGCAGCGGGGCAGGGCCTAATGAAAAACTGTTTTTT. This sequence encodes CASSGAGPNEKLFF.

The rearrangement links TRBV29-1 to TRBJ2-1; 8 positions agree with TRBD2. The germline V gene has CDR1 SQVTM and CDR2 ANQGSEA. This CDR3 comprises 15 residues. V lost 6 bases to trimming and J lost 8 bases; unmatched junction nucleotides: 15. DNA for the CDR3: TGCAGCGTCCCTCGGGGACTAGGTATAGCCGATGAGCAGTTCTTC. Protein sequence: CSVPRGLGIADEQFF.

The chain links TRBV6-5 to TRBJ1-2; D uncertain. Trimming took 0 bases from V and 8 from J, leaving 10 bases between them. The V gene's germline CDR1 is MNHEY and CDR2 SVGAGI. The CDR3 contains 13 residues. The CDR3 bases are TGTGCCAGCAGTTACTCTTATCTGGAGGGCTACACCTTC. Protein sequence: CASSYSYLEGYTF.

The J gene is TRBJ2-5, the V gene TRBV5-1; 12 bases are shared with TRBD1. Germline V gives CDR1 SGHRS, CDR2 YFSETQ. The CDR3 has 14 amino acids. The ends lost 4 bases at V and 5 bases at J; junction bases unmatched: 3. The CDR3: CASSEGQGAETQYF. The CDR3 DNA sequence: TGCGCCAGCAGCGAGGGACAGGGGGCCGAGACCCAGTACTTC.

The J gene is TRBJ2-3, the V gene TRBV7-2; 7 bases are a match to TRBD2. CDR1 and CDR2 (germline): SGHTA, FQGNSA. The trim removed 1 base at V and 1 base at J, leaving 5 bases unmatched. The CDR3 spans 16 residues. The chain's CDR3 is CASSLGRAGGTDTQYF. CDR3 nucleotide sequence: TGTGCCAGCAGCTTAGGGAGGGCGGGGGGCACAGATACGCAGTATTTT.

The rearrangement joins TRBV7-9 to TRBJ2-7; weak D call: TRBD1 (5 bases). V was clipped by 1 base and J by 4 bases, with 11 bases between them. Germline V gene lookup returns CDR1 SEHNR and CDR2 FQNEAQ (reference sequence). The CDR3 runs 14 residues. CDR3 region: CASSLEGVGYEQYF. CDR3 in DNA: TGTGCCAGCAGCTTAGAAGGGGTGGGGTACGAGCAGTACTTC.

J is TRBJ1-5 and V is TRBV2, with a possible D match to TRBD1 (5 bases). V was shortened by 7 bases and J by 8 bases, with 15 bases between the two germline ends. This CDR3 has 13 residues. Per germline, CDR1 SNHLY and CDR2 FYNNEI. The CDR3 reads CASTPRGWEPQHF. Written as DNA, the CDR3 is TGTGCCAGCACCCCGCGGGGGTGGGAGCCCCAGCATTTT.